In this sample, the clone carrying this T cell receptor beta chain turned up a few times. Its antigen is not known. The data are from a study of identical twins. CDR3 length: 15 amino acids. The V and J ends lost 6 bases and 5 bases respectively, with 19 bases between them. Germline CDR1 and CDR2: WSHSY and SAAADI. Template switching created a universal primer site, and the cDNA included unique molecular identifiers. TCRdb re-called the 5' RACE reads with MiXCR, one entry per CDR3 protein. Here the sample spans about 810,000 distinct CDR3 sequences, roughly an eighth being singletons. Overall study results and limits: Out-of-frame beta chain sequences displayed weaker excess sharing between twins.

This sample also belongs to another study, concerning yellow fever vaccine responses in identical twins.

V usage is TRBV10-2 and J usage is TRBJ2-5; D call uncertain. The specimen sequenced was PBMCs. The origin of this receptor is a woman in her late teens or twenties in good health. CDR3: CASSLQSPAAETQYF. The CDR3 DNA follows: TGCGCCAGCAGCCTTCAGTCCCCCGCTGCGGAGACCCAGTACTTC.